This section outlines one TCR beta chain sequence together with its context. The antigen remains unidentified. This sample stems from a study of human CD8 memory T cell subsets. Notes on the study in general: Stem-like memory T cells and precursor exhausted T cells both came out with similarly high diversity, but effector memory cells did not.

Libraries targeted TCR beta using 5' RACE with UMIs. In the original workflow: Functional CDR3 beta clonotypes numbered about 2,700 to 18,000 in each TCR beta library. TCRdb processed the 5' RACE reads again and assigns one entry to each CDR3 protein, with no DNA. TCRdb's processing, not the authors', yielded these V and J calls. Its table records thousands of distinct CDR3 sequences. The germline V gene encodes CDR1 LGHNA and CDR2 YNFKEQ. The CDR3 covers 15 residues. The chain is built from TRBV4-2 and TRBJ2-1; TCRdb indicates TRBD2, and absent DNA this call remains unverified. Material: CD8+ effector memory T cells (TEM) sorted from PBMCs. As to subset: effector memory CD8 T cells, CCR7- CD45RO+ CD95+. This TCR derives from a human donor in good health. This chain's CDR3 is CASSQDTSGGNEQFF.